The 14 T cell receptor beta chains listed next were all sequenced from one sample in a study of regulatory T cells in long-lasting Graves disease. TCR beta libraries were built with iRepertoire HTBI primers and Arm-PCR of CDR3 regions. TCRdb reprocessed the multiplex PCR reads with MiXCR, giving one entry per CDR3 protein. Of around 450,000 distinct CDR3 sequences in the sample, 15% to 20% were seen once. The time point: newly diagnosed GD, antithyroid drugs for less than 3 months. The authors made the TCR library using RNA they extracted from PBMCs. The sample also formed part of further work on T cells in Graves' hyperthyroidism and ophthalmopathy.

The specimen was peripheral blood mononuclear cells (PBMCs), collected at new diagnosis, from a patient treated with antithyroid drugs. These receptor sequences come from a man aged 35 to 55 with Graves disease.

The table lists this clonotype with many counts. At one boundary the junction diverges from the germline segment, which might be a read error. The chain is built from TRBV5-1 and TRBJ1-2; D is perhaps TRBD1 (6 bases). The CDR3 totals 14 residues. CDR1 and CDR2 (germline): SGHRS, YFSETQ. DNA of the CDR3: TGTGCCAGCAGCTTGGGACGGGGGCCCTATGGCTACACCTTC. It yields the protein CASSLGRGPYGYTF.

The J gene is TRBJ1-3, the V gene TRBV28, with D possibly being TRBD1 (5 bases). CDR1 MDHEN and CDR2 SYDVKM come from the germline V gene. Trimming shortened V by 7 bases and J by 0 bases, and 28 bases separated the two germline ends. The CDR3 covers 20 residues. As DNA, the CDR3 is TGTGCCAGCACGGGGGATACGGACGGAGGGCTCTTTCCCTCTGGAAACACCATATATTTT. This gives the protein CASTGDTDGGLFPSGNTIYF.

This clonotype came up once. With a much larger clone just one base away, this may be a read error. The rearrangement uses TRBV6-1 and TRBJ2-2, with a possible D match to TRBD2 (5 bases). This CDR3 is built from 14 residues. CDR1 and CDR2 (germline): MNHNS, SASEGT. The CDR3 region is CAGSDGDYTGELFF. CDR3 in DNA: TGTGCCGGCAGTGACGGGGATTACACCGGGGAGCTGTTTTTT.

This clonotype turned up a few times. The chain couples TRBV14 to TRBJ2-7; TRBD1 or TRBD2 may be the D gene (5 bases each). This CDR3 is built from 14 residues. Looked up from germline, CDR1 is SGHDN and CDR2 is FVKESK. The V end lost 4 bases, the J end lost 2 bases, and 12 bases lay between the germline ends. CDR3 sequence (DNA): TGTGCCAGCAGCCGACGGGGCAGGACCTACGAGCAGTACTTC. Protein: CASSRRGRTYEQYF.

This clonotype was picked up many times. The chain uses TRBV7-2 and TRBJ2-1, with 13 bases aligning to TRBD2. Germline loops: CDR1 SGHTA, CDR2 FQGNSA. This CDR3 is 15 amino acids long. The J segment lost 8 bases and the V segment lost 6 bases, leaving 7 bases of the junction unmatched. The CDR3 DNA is TGTGCCAGCAGTCGACTAGCGGGAGGTTACGATGAGCAGTTCTTC. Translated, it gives CASSRLAGGYDEQFF.

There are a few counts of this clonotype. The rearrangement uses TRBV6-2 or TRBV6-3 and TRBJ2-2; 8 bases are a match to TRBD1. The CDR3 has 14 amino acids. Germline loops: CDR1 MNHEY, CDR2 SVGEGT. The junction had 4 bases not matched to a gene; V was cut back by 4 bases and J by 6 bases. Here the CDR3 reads CASSSWTGSGELFF. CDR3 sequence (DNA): TGTGCCAGCAGTTCCTGGACAGGGTCCGGGGAGCTGTTTTTT.

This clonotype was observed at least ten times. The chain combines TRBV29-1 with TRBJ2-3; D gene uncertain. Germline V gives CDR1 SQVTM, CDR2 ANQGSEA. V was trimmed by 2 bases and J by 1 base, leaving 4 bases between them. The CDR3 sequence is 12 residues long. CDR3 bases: TGCAGCGTTGAATCGGGCACAGATACGCAGTATTTT. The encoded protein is CSVESGTDTQYF.

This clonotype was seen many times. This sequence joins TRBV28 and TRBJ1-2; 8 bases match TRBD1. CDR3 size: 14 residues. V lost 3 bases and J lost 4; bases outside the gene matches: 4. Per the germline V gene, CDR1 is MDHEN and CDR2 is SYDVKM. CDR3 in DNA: TGTGCCAGCAGTTTTGGGACAGGCGCCTATGGCTACACCTTC. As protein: CASSFGTGAYGYTF.

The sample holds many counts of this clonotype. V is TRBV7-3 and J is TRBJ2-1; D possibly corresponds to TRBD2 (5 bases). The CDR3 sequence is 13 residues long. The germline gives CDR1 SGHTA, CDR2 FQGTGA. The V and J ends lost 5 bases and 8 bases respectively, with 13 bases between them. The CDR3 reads CASSPPSSDEQFF. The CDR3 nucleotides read TGTGCCAGCAGCCCACCAAGTAGCGATGAGCAGTTCTTC. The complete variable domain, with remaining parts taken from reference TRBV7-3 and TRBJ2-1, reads GAGVSQTPSNKVTEKGKYVELRCDPISGHTALYWYRQSLGQGPEFLIYFQGTGAADDSGLPNDRFFAVRPEGSVSTLKIQRTERGDSAVYLCASSPPSSDEQFFGPGTRLTVL.

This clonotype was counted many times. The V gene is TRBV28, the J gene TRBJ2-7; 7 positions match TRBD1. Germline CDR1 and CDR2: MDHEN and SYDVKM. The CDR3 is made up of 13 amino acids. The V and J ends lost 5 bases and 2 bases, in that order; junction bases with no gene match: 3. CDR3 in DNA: TGTGCCAGCAGTGAAACAGGGGCCTACGAGCAGTACTTC. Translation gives CASSETGAYEQYF. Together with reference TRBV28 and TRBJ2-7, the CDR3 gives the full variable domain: DVKVTQSSRYLVKRTGEKVFLECVQDMDHENMFWYRQDPGLGLRLIYFSYDVKMKEKGDIPEGYSVSREKKERFSLILESASTNQTSMYLCASSETGAYEQYFGPGTRLTVT.

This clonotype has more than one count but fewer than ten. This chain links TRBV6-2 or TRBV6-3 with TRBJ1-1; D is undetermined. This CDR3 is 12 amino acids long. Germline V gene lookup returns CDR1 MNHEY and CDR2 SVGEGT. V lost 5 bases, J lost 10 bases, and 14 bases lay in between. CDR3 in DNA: TGTGCCAGCAGTGAATTAAAGACGGGAGCTTTCTTT. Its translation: CASSELKTGAFF.

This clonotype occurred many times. CDR3 amino acids: CASSLGFWEGTNYEQYF. For the CDR3, the DNA is TGTGCCAGCAGCTTAGGTTTCTGGGAGGGGACAAACTACGAGCAGTACTTC. The rearrangement uses TRBV7-2 and TRBJ2-7; perhaps TRBD2 as D (7 bases). The CDR3 is 17 residues long. Trimming removed 1 base at V and 3 bases at J, with 19 bases between. Germline lookup yields CDR1 SGHTA and CDR2 FQGNSA.

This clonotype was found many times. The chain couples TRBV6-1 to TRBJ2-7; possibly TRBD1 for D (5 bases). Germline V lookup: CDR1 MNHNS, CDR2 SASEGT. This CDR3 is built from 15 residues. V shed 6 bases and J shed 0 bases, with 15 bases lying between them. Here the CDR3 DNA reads TGTGCCAGCAGCTTCCGGACGCAGGGCTCCTACGAGCAGTACTTC. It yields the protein CASSFRTQGSYEQYF.

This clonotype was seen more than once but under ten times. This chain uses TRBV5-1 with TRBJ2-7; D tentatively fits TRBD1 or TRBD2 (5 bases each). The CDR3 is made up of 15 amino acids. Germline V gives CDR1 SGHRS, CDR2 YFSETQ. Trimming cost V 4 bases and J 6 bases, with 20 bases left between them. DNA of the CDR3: TGCGCCAGCAGCCCCTGGGACCTCGAGGTGGGCGAGCAGTACTTC. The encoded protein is CASSPWDLEVGEQYF.